What follows are 28 T cell receptor beta chains derived from one specimen sequenced in a study of beta chain features in type 1 diabetes. General study findings and limits: Shortening that was moderate but significant affected the TCRB CDR3s of Type 1 diabetes patients in all four CD4+ subsets.

These receptors lack a known antigen. Expressed TCRB transcripts were sequenced, since all the RNA that had been isolated was reverse transcribed. The assay was immunoSEQ multiplex PCR, and TCRdb's table has in-frame clones only and misses some. The sample yields approximately 250,000 clones, 24% seen once. Material for sequencing was naive CD4+ T cells from blood. Receptors were obtained from a woman in her twenties or thirties with type 1 diabetes.

This clone occurred a few times. This sequence joins TRBV19 and TRBJ2-7; TRBD1 matches at 7 bases. Germline loops: CDR1 LNHDA, CDR2 SQIVND (reference sequence). J gave up 1 base and V 3 bases, and 3 bases lay outside the gene matches. CDR3 size: 14 residues. The CDR3 reads CASSIQGQSYEQYF. In DNA form, the CDR3 reads TGTGCCAGTAGTATCCAGGGACAGTCCTACGAGCAGTACTTC.

V gene TRBV18 combines with J gene TRBJ2-5, with D unresolved. Germline V gene lookup returns CDR1 KGHSH and CDR2 LQKENI. The CDR3 has 13 amino acids. The V and J ends lost 3 bases and 1 base respectively, with 6 bases between them. The CDR3 here is CASSPLPQETQYF. For the CDR3, the DNA is TGTGCCAGCTCACCCCTCCCCCAAGAGACCCAGTACTTC.

In its sample, this clone was seen a few times. This chain uses TRBV7-2 with TRBJ1-5; D gene uncertain. Germline values: CDR1 SGHTA, CDR2 FQGNSA. This CDR3 has 15 amino acids. V lost 0 bases and J lost 3, with 9 bases in between. The CDR3 nucleotides read TGTGCCAGCAGCTTAGCCGGGAGACTCAATCAGCCCCAGCATTTT. Protein product: CASSLAGRLNQPQHF.

This clone showed up just a few times. This chain uses TRBV15 with TRBJ2-7; 8 bases are a match to TRBD1. Germline V CDR1 and CDR2: LNHNV, YYDKDF (reference sequence). V lost 3 bases, J lost 5 bases, and 6 bases stayed unmatched. There are 14 residues in the CDR3. The CDR3 loop reads CATSRRKTGDEQYF. CDR3 nucleotides: TGTGCCACCAGCAGGAGAAAGACAGGGGACGAGCAGTACTTC.

The chain recombines TRBV7-6 with TRBJ2-7; a weak D match, TRBD2 (6 bases). The CDR3 contains 16 residues. The germline V and J ends were trimmed by 5 bases and 3 bases, with 20 bases remaining between them. Germline CDR1 reads SGHVS; CDR2 reads FNYEAQ. In DNA, the CDR3 is TGTGCCAGCAGCCGGGCGAGCGCCGGGGGTAGCTACGAGCAGTACTTC. This gives the protein CASSRASAGGSYEQYF. Full variable domain (missing parts from reference TRBV7-6 and TRBJ2-7): GAGVSQSPRYKVTKRGQDVALRCDPISGHVSLYWYRQALGQGPEFLTYFNYEAQQDKSGLPNDRFSAERPEGSISTLTIQRTEQRDSAMYRCASSRASAGGSYEQYFGPGTRLTVT.

Only a few counts were recorded for this clone. The gene calls are TRBV15 and TRBJ1-2, with TRBD1 identical over 9 bases. The V and J ends lost 7 bases and 7 bases, in that order; junction bases with no gene match: 16. Germline CDR1 reads LNHNV; CDR2 reads YYDKDF (reference sequence). This CDR3 comprises 16 residues. The CDR3 is CATTKTLQGQGFGYTF. CDR3 in DNA: TGTGCCACCACCAAAACTCTCCAGGGACAGGGATTTGGCTACACCTTC.

The chain joins TRBV15 to TRBJ2-3, with unresolved D. This CDR3 comprises 17 residues. The germline gives CDR1 LNHNV, CDR2 YYDKDF (reference sequence). V lost 0 bases to trimming and J lost 5 bases, with 18 bases between them. The CDR3, as DNA: TGTGCCACCAGCAGAGATCTAACTACCCAGTATGGAGATACGCAGTATTTT. This translates into CATSRDLTTQYGDTQYF.

V gene TRBV2 combines with J gene TRBJ1-4, with D possibly TRBD1 on 6 matching bases. Trimming took 2 bases from V and 7 from J, leaving 17 bases between them. Looked up from germline, CDR1 is SNHLY and CDR2 is FYNNEI. The CDR3 is 16 amino acids. CDR3 loop: CASSELSNREPEKLFF. CDR3 DNA: TGTGCCAGCAGTGAACTAAGCAACAGGGAGCCTGAAAAACTGTTTTTT.

The gene calls are TRBV10-2 and TRBJ1-1, with 11 bases lining up with TRBD1. The CDR3 has 15 residues. V lost 4 bases, J lost 6 bases, and 7 bases stayed unmatched. Germline CDR1 is WSHSY and CDR2 is SAAADI. The CDR3 loop is CASSGRGQGVPEAFF. CDR3 nucleotides: TGCGCCAGCAGTGGACGGGGACAGGGGGTCCCTGAAGCTTTCTTT.

This clone was counted only a few times. The chain links TRBV14 to TRBJ1-1, with D unclear. The germline gives CDR1 SGHDN, CDR2 FVKESK. V shed 4 bases and J shed 11 bases, with 17 bases lying between them. This CDR3 spans 13 amino acids. This chain's CDR3 is CASSPSTTLAAFF. The CDR3 DNA reads as TGTGCCAGCAGCCCCTCCACAACGCTAGCGGCTTTCTTT.

This rearrangement joins TRBV5-6 to TRBJ2-6, with no clear D. Trimming stripped 4 bases from V and 0 bases from J, with 8 bases between. The CDR3 has 15 amino acids. The germline V gene encodes CDR1 SGHDT and CDR2 YYEEEE. CDR3 in amino acids: CASSTASSGANVLTF. The CDR3 coding sequence is TGTGCCAGCAGCACTGCGAGCTCTGGGGCCAACGTCCTGACTTTC.

The CDR3 region is CSARTDNYGYTF. For the CDR3, the DNA is TGCAGCGCTAGGACAGACAACTATGGCTACACCTTC. J is TRBJ1-2 and V is TRBV29-1, with D tentatively TRBD1 (6 bases). V dropped 7 bases and J dropped 2 bases, with 11 bases sitting between them. Germline CDR1 is SQVTM and CDR2 is ANQGSEA. The CDR3 is 12 amino acids.

The table lists this clone with a few counts. V gene TRBV30 combines with J gene TRBJ1-1; 7 bases are shared with TRBD1. CDR1 and CDR2 (germline): GTSNPN, SVGIG (reference sequence). V trimming: 1 base; J trimming: 0 bases; junction bases outside the gene matches: 20. The length of the CDR3 is 20 residues. The CDR3, as DNA: TGTGCCTGGAGTGACAGGGGCCTACTTTGGAGGGCTGAGATGAACACTGAAGCTTTCTTT. It codes for CAWSDRGLLWRAEMNTEAFF. Filled out from reference TRBV30 and TRBJ1-1, the complete variable domain reads SQTIHQWPATLVQPVGSPLSLECTVEGTSNPNLYWYRQAAGRGLQLLFYSVGIGQISSEVPQNLSASRPQDRQFILSSKKLLLSDSGFYLCAWSDRGLLWRAEMNTEAFFGQGTRLTVV.

The chain combines TRBV7-2 with TRBJ2-2; TRBD2 aligns across 14 bases. This CDR3 region has 17 residues. V lost 5 bases and J lost 6; bases outside the gene matches: 8. Germline CDR1 is SGHTA and CDR2 is FQGNSA. The CDR3, as DNA: TGTGCCAGCAGCCTAAGGACTAGCGGGAGGAGCGCCGGGGAGCTGTTTTTT. It encodes CASSLRTSGRSAGELFF. The full variable domain, with the rest looked up from reference TRBV7-2 and TRBJ2-2, is GAGVSQSPSNKVTEKGKDVELRCDPISGHTALYWYRQSLGQGLEFLIYFQGNSAPDKSGLPSDRFSAERTGGSVSTLTIQRTQQEDSAVYLCASSLRTSGRSAGELFFGEGSRLTVL.

There are a few counts of this clone. In DNA, the CDR3 is TGTGCCAGCAGCGTCGGGACAGGGGTATACGAGCAGTACTTC. As protein: CASSVGTGVYEQYF. The rearrangement uses TRBV9 and TRBJ2-7, with TRBD1 matching over 10 bases. The germline V gene encodes CDR1 SGDLS and CDR2 YYNGEE. The ends lost 2 bases at V and 4 bases at J; junction bases unmatched: 3. The CDR3 extends over 14 amino acids.

The chain joins TRBV1 to TRBJ2-1; TRBD2, the table's D call, lacks a check against the DNA. TRBV1 is recorded as a pseudogene. CDR3 length: 15 amino acids. CDR3 protein: CTSSQDKSDYNEQFF. CDR3 DNA sequence: TGCACCAGCAGCCAAGATAAGAGCGACTACAATGAGCAGTTCTTC.

This clone was detected only a few times. The chain is built from TRBV29-1 and TRBJ1-5; 7 bases are shared with TRBD1. Unmatched junction bases numbered 6, after V lost 8 bases and J lost 2 bases. The CDR3 is 13 residues long. Germline CDR1 SQVTM, CDR2 ANQGSEA. The CDR3 loop reads CSTADRGNQPQHF. CDR3 sequence (DNA): TGCAGCACCGCAGACAGGGGCAATCAGCCCCAGCATTTT.

This clone was seen more than once but under ten times. The V and J genes are TRBV4-1 and TRBJ2-7, with TRBD2 identical over 9 bases. The germline CDR1 and CDR2 sequences are MGHRA and YSYEKL. This CDR3 is 16 amino acids long. Trimming took 0 bases from V and 1 from J; bases not matched to a gene: 4. CDR3 bases: TGCGCCAGCAGCCAAGATCCAACTAGCGGGTCCTACGAGCAGTACTTC. As protein: CASSQDPTSGSYEQYF.

V is TRBV11-2 and J is TRBJ2-5, with 7 bases aligning to TRBD1. Trimming at V came to 2 bases and at J to 3 bases, leaving 12 bases not matched to a gene. Germline V gene sequence: CDR1 SGHAT, CDR2 FQNNGV. The CDR3 totals 17 residues. Here the CDR3 DNA reads TGTGCCAGCAGCTTACGCTCGACAGGGCCCGTAGAAGAGACCCAGTACTTC. Residues: CASSLRSTGPVEETQYF.

This clone was picked up a small number of times. Distinct nucleotide sequences in the sample also encode this CDR3. This chain uses TRBV29-1 with TRBJ2-5; D not certain. Germline loops: CDR1 SQVTM, CDR2 ANQGSEA. Trimming took 1 base from V and 5 from J, leaving 8 bases between them. This CDR3 has 12 residues. In nucleotides, the CDR3 is TGCAGCGTTGAAGTGGGCCGGGAGACCCAGTACTTC. This codes for CSVEVGRETQYF.

The chain couples TRBV7-7 to TRBJ2-7; 10 bases are shared with TRBD1. The CDR3 has 12 amino acids. Germline V gene data show CDR1 as SSHAT and CDR2 as FNYEAQ (reference sequence). The CDR3 bases are TGTGCTATGGACAGGGGGGAAGACGAGCAGTACTTC. Translating it yields CAMDRGEDEQYF.

This clone has just a few counts. This chain uses TRBV30 with TRBJ2-2; 8 bases align to TRBD1. Germline lookup yields CDR1 GTSNPN and CDR2 SVGIG (reference sequence). The CDR3 is 13 residues long. The V segment lost 5 bases and the J segment 2 bases; nucleotides outside the gene matches: 1. CDR3 sequence reads: CAWDRGNTGELFF. The CDR3 nucleotides read TGTGCCTGGGACAGGGGTAACACCGGGGAGCTGTTTTTT. The full variable domain, with the rest looked up from reference TRBV30 and TRBJ2-2, is SQTIHQWPATLVQPVGSPLSLECTVEGTSNPNLYWYRQAAGRGLQLLFYSVGIGQISSEVPQNLSASRPQDRQFILSSKKLLLSDSGFYLCAWDRGNTGELFFGEGSRLTVL.

This clone was recorded a few times. The chain has TRBV6-1 and TRBJ2-5; possible D gene TRBD2, 6 bases. Trimming took off 3 bases at V and 2 bases at J, with 10 bases between the two ends. From germline, CDR1 is MNHNS and CDR2 SASEGT. The CDR3 length is 14 residues. In nucleotides, the CDR3 is TGTGCCAGCAGTGACCGGGACTCACAAGAGACCCAGTACTTC. Its protein product is CASSDRDSQETQYF.

V is TRBV10-3 and J is TRBJ2-7, with D possibly being TRBD1 (5 bases). V was pared by 6 bases and J by 2 bases, with 14 bases between. This CDR3 spans 14 amino acids. CDR1 and CDR2 (germline): ENHRY, SYGVKD. The CDR3 DNA reads TGTGCCATCAGGCGAACTGAGGACACCTACGAGCAGTACTTC. This encodes CAIRRTEDTYEQYF.

This clone showed up just a few times. The gene calls are TRBV25-1 and TRBJ2-1, with 12 bases identical to TRBD2. This CDR3 spans 14 amino acids. Germline-derived CDR1 and CDR2 are MGHDK and SYGVNS. J gave up 12 bases and V 3 bases, and 6 bases lay outside the gene matches. CDR3 sequence reads: CASSDRLAGERQFF. The DNA of the CDR3 is TGTGCCAGCAGTGATCGACTAGCGGGAGAGAGGCAGTTCTTC.

J is TRBJ1-3 and V is TRBV9; 7 bases map to TRBD1. Germline V gives CDR1 SGDLS, CDR2 YYNGEE. The J segment lost 2 bases and the V segment lost 4 bases, leaving 9 bases of the junction unmatched. The CDR3 sequence is 16 residues long. The CDR3 loop reads CASSSRGTVAGNTIYF. CDR3 in DNA: TGTGCCAGCAGCTCCAGGGGGACAGTGGCTGGAAACACCATATATTTT.

In this sample, this clone turned up a few times. The chain carries TRBV4-2 and TRBJ2-1; D is perhaps TRBD2 (5 bases). The CDR3 consists of 16 residues. The germline CDR1 and CDR2 sequences are LGHNA and YNFKEQ. Trimming removed 0 bases at V and 2 bases at J, with 11 bases between. The CDR3 DNA reads TGTGCCAGCAGCCAAGATTTGAGGGCCACCTACAATGAGCAGTTCTTC. It encodes CASSQDLRATYNEQFF.

In this sample, this clone turned up once. This chain connects TRBV5-6 to TRBJ2-7, with TRBD1 matching 9 bases. This CDR3 contains 15 residues. Germline CDR1 is SGHDT and CDR2 is YYEEEE. The junction had 4 bases not matched to a gene; V was cut back by 2 bases and J by 1 base. The CDR3 region has the DNA TGTGCCAGCAGCTTTCGACAGGGGGTGTCCTACGAGCAGTACTTC. Encoded protein: CASSFRQGVSYEQYF.